The present T cell receptor (beta chain) was sequenced within a study of blood T cell repertoires in COVID-19. The wider study: From the United States, Italy and Spain came samples of acute and convalescent COVID-19. T cells, B-cell-depleted T cells, or PBMCs provided the cDNA or gDNA that served as material.

Trimming removed 0 bases from V and 4 bases from J, with 13 bases in between. The germline V gene has CDR1 SGDLS and CDR2 YYNGEE. The CDR3 sequence is 15 residues long. A few counts support this clone. Per the original methods: Nucleated cell number was recorded as an estimate derived from reference gene primer amplification. TCRdb's copy holds only in-frame clones and misses some; the assay was immunoSEQ multiplex PCR. The V and J calls and clone size come from that table; D and trimming were worked out from the DNA. The sample yields about 230,000 clones, approximately 82% seen once. The sample taken for sequencing was peripheral blood. This TCR was sampled from a middle-aged woman who had recovered from COVID-19. The gene calls are TRBV9 and TRBJ1-1; D remains ambiguous. The CDR3 nucleotides read TGTGCCAGCAGCGTAGTTGGCGAAGGGAGCACTGAAGCTTTCTTT. It translates to CASSVVGEGSTEAFF.